This TCR beta chain was documented in a study of CD8+CD57+ T cells in acquired aplastic anemia. Using genomic DNA as the template, TCR beta VDJ and CDR3 profiling was carried out. TCRdb called the reads again in MiXCR, with one record for every CDR3 protein. The sample shows approximately 99,000 distinct CDR3 sequences, 51% of them seen only once. Germline loops: CDR1 SGHRS, CDR2 YFSETQ. Trimming left V 8 bases short and J 5 bases short, with 7 bases between. The CDR3 is 10 residues long. This clonotype appeared many times. Its antigen is not identified. General study points: A significant difference in CD8+ Simpson's diversity between patients and controls was not found.

The source of this sequence is a human donor in good health, serving as a control. V and J are TRBV5-1 and TRBJ1-2, with D possibly being TRBD1 (5 bases). Sequencing was carried out using sorted CD4+, CD8+, or CD8+CD57+ T cells (not recorded which) from PBMCs. This chain's CDR3 is CASRGYGYTF. CDR3 coding DNA: TGCGCCAGTAGGGGATATGGCTACACCTTC. The whole variable domain, filled in from reference TRBV5-1 and TRBJ1-2, reads KAGVTQTPRYLIKTRGQQVTLSCSPISGHRSVSWYQQTPGQGLQFLFEYFSETQRNKGNFPGRFSGRQFSNSRSEMNVSTLELGDSALYLCASRGYGYTFGSGTRLTVV.